Below, one TCR beta chain is given with its context. Its antigen is currently unknown. Here the gene names and germline are mouse. The observed sequence ends 1 residue before the CDR3 terminus, with the missing tail filled in from the germline J gene. The sample originates from a study of tissue T cells after allogeneic stem cell transplantation. General study points: In patients and mice, blood and spleen missed much of tissue repertoire. Alloreactivity or antigen specificity of tissue TCRs was not determined; some clones might be host cells.

CDR1 and CDR2 (germline): NNHNN, SYGAGS (reference sequence). This CDR3 spans 15 amino acids. Trimming at V came to 0 bases and at J to 6 bases, leaving 3 bases not matched to a gene. Repertoires were generated with immunoSEQ multiplex PCR, while TCRdb's copy carries only in-frame clones and drops some. The sample yields about 16,000 clones, about 70% seen once. What was sequenced was spleen. The V call is TRBV13-2, the J call TRBJ2-7, with 13 bases that match TRBD2. The TCR comes from a female BALB/c mouse in good health. This strain's MHC haplotype is H2-d. CDR3 amino acids: CASGDVGLGGREQYF. The DNA read from the CDR3 is TGTGCCAGCGGTGATGTTGGACTGGGGGGGCGTGAACAGTAC.